The next 29 T cell receptor beta chains were all read from a single sample in a study of cytomegalovirus exposure and HLA in healthy donors (dated by TCRdb to 2015 to 2018). Library preparation used the immunoSEQ multiplex PCR assay. For the multiplex PCR, a mixture combining 60 forward primers for TCR Vbeta segments and 13 reverse primers for TCR Jbeta segments was used. TCRdb retrieved this table from immuneACCESS and kept in-frame rearrangements only. Not all clones are present; in checked studies, unresolved V genes account for under half, and no reason is known for the remainder. The sample data list approximately 240,000 clones, and 82% of these were observed just once. The ten largest make up roughly 0.58% of the sample. Input material: PBMCs. These receptors were obtained from a woman in her 40s in good health and CMV-seronegative.

With respect to this clone: The germline gene is not matched at one end of the junction; a read error may be the cause. The genes are TRBV7-9 and TRBJ2-7, with 9 bases lining up with TRBD1. The germline V gene has CDR1 SEHNR and CDR2 FQNEAQ (reference sequence). The CDR3 totals 14 residues. The CDR3 DNA reads TGTTCCAGCAGCTTAAGTAACAGGGGGCACGAGCAGTACTTC. Its protein is CSSSLSNRGHEQYF.

The chain employs TRBV18 and TRBJ2-3; 7 bases agree with TRBD1. Germline V CDR1 and CDR2: KGHSH, LQKENI. J was trimmed by 7 bases and V by 0 bases; bases with no gene match: 13. The CDR3 has 17 residues. CDR3 bases: TGTGCCAGCTCACCACCCAAGGGACAGCGGACATCGAATACGCAGTATTTT. Its protein product is CASSPPKGQRTSNTQYF.

The CDR3 loop reads CASGLVIAGGLGTEAFF. CDR3 DNA sequence: TGTGCTAGTGGTTTGGTAATCGCAGGGGGGCTTGGCACTGAAGCTTTCTTT. The chain employs TRBV12-5 and TRBJ1-1; 7 bases agree with TRBD1. CDR1 is LGHNT, CDR2 FRNRAP, per germline. The CDR3 totals 17 residues. Germline trimming cut 0 bases from V and 4 bases from J; bases unmatched to any gene: 11.

V gene TRBV28 combines with J gene TRBJ1-2; D gene uncertain. This CDR3 has 10 amino acids. Germline CDR1 is MDHEN and CDR2 is SYDVKM. V dropped 8 bases and J dropped 8 bases, with 9 bases sitting between them. The CDR3 DNA is TGTGCCAGCGGGTCGAGGGGCTACACCTTC. Protein product: CASGSRGYTF.

This clone was picked up a small number of times. The chain links TRBV29-1 to TRBJ2-2; 7 positions match TRBD1. The CDR3 is 15 amino acids. Unmatched junction bases numbered 8, after V lost 7 bases and J lost 0 bases. In germline, CDR1 is SQVTM, CDR2 ANQGSEA. The CDR3 DNA sequence: TGCAGCGCCGGACTTGGGACAGCGAACACCGGGGAGCTGTTTTTT. Translated, it gives CSAGLGTANTGELFF.

This chain links TRBV29-1 with TRBJ1-1; no definite D call. The CDR3 consists of 12 residues. CDR1 is SQVTM and CDR2 is ANQGSEA in the germline V gene. V was clipped by 4 bases and J by 1 base, with 7 bases between them. The CDR3 spells CSVAQTNTEAFF. The CDR3 nucleotides read TGCAGCGTTGCACAGACGAACACTGAAGCTTTCTTT. Using reference TRBV29-1 and TRBJ1-1 for the parts outside the CDR3, the full variable domain is SAVISQKPSRDICQRGTSLTIQCQVDSQVTMMFWYRQQPGQSLTLIATANQGSEATYESGFVIDKFPISRPNLTFSTLTVSNMSPEDSSIYLCSVAQTNTEAFFGQGTRLTVV.

This clone was recorded a few times. The DNA for the CDR3 is TGTGCCAGTAGTAGAGACAGGCATCAGCCCCAGCATTTT. Protein: CASSRDRHQPQHF. The V call is TRBV19, the J call TRBJ1-5, with D perhaps TRBD1 (6 bases). CDR1 is LNHDA, CDR2 SQIVND, per germline (reference sequence). V was cut by 4 bases and J by 5 bases, with 9 bases left in between. CDR3 length equals 13 residues.

The V call is TRBV9, the J call TRBJ1-1; 10 bases line up with TRBD1. This CDR3 comprises 14 residues. Germline V gene sequence: CDR1 SGDLS, CDR2 YYNGEE. J gave up 5 bases and V 3 bases, and 4 bases lay outside the gene matches. This chain's CDR3 is CASSEPGQGTEAFF. The CDR3 DNA follows: TGTGCCAGCAGCGAACCGGGACAGGGGACTGAAGCTTTCTTT. The full variable domain, rest sourced from reference TRBV9 and TRBJ1-1, is DSGVTQTPKHLITATGQRVTLRCSPRSGDLSVYWYQQSLDQGLQFLIQYYNGEERAKGNILERFSAQQFPDLHSELNLSSLELGDSALYFCASSEPGQGTEAFFGQGTRLTVV.

The J gene is TRBJ2-5, the V gene TRBV19; D is undetermined. The CDR3 is made up of 12 amino acids. Germline V lookup: CDR1 LNHDA, CDR2 SQIVND (reference sequence). Trimming stripped 3 bases from V and 9 bases from J, with 11 bases between. CDR3 nucleotides: TGTGCCAGTAGTATGGTTCGCCTAGCCCAGTACTTC. Its translation: CASSMVRLAQYF.

V and J are TRBV7-2 and TRBJ1-6, with TRBD1 matching over 8 bases. Germline CDR1 reads SGHTA; CDR2 reads FQGNSA. The ends lost 1 base at V and 8 bases at J; junction bases unmatched: 7. The CDR3 is 16 amino acids. CDR3 sequence: CASSLGDRGHYSPLHF. As DNA, the CDR3 is TGTGCCAGCAGCTTAGGAGACAGGGGCCACTATTCACCCCTCCACTTT.

This clone was picked up a small number of times. The chain recombines TRBV2 with TRBJ1-4; D unclear. V was shortened by 2 bases and J by 8 bases, with 9 bases between the two germline ends. Germline V gene data show CDR1 as SNHLY and CDR2 as FYNNEI. This CDR3 has 13 residues. This CDR3 reads CASSEYTGEKLFF. The CDR3, as DNA: TGTGCCAGCAGTGAATACACGGGGGAAAAACTGTTTTTT.

The chain is built from TRBV28 and TRBJ1-2; D is unresolved. Trimming took off 5 bases at V and 3 bases at J, with 7 bases between the two ends. The CDR3 totals 12 residues. Per the germline V gene, CDR1 is MDHEN and CDR2 is SYDVKM. CDR3: CASSNTDYGYTF. The CDR3 nucleotides are TGTGCCAGCAGTAACACAGACTATGGCTACACCTTC.

The J gene is TRBJ2-3, the V gene TRBV4-3; 7 positions match TRBD2. Germline trimming cut 4 bases from V and 2 bases from J; bases unmatched to any gene: 6. The length of the CDR3 is 15 residues. Germline lookup yields CDR1 LGHNA and CDR2 YSLEER. The CDR3 region is CASSLTSSYTDTQYF. Written as DNA, the CDR3 is TGCGCCAGCAGCCTGACTAGCTCTTACACAGATACGCAGTATTTT.

The rearrangement uses TRBV9 and TRBJ2-1; TRBD1 is a possible D gene (5 bases). V shed 0 bases and J shed 8 bases, with 9 bases lying between them. Per the germline V gene, CDR1 is SGDLS and CDR2 is YYNGEE. This CDR3 is built from 13 residues. The CDR3 reads CASSVGVGDEQFF. The CDR3 DNA is TGTGCCAGCAGCGTAGGTGTAGGGGATGAGCAGTTCTTC.

The CDR3 sequence: CASSLNGQIPNYGYTF. As DNA, the CDR3 is TGTGCCAGCAGCTTAAACGGACAGATCCCTAACTATGGCTACACCTTC. V gene TRBV11-2 combines with J gene TRBJ1-2, with a possible D match to TRBD1 (6 bases). Trimming stripped 2 bases from V and 0 bases from J, with 13 bases between. The CDR3 has 16 residues. CDR1 SGHAT and CDR2 FQNNGV come from the germline V gene.

CDR3 nucleotides: TGTGCCAGCAGCTTAGAGTCCCATCAGCCCCAGCATTTT. Translated: CASSLESHQPQHF. The chain joins TRBV7-3 to TRBJ1-5, with D unclear. This CDR3 has 13 residues. Trimming pared 2 bases from V and 5 bases from J, leaving 7 bases between. Germline assignment: CDR1 SGHTA and CDR2 FQGTGA.

The J gene is TRBJ2-3, the V gene TRBV5-8; 8 bases align to TRBD1. V lost 4 bases to trimming and J lost 5 bases; unmatched junction nucleotides: 6. Per the germline V gene, CDR1 is SGHTS and CDR2 is YDEGEE. This CDR3 spans 14 amino acids. CDR3: CASSPETGEDTQYF. In DNA, the CDR3 is TGTGCCAGCAGCCCAGAGACAGGGGAAGATACGCAGTATTTT.

This chain connects TRBV28 to TRBJ1-4; TRBD1 matches at 7 bases. CDR1 is MDHEN, CDR2 SYDVKM, per germline. The CDR3 consists of 17 residues. The trim removed 0 bases at V and 8 bases at J, leaving 12 bases unmatched. CDR3 protein: CASSLWSGAGGGEKLFF. The CDR3 DNA follows: TGTGCCAGCAGTTTATGGTCCGGGGCCGGAGGGGGCGAAAAACTGTTTTTT.

Comments on this clone: A read error may produce the germline difference seen at one junction end. The chain links TRBV7-9 to TRBJ1-3, with D uncertain. The CDR3 extends over 13 amino acids. Germline V gene sequence: CDR1 SEHNR, CDR2 FQNEAQ (reference sequence). This chain's CDR3 is CSSSLELSNTIYF. As DNA, the CDR3 is TGTTCCAGCAGCTTAGAACTCTCCAACACCATATATTTT.

The V call is TRBV7-9, the J call TRBJ1-1, with a tentative D call TRBD1 (5 bases). The CDR3 extends over 13 amino acids. Germline values: CDR1 SEHNR, CDR2 FQNEAQ (reference sequence). Trimming stripped 5 bases from V and 5 bases from J, with 12 bases between. The CDR3 sequence is CASSTRGGTEAFF. For the CDR3, the DNA is TGTGCCAGCAGCACACGGGGGGGGACTGAAGCTTTCTTT.

The chain couples TRBV5-1 to TRBJ2-2; D perhaps matches TRBD2 (7 bases). The V end lost 0 bases, the J end lost 5 bases, and 14 bases lay between the germline ends. Germline CDR1 reads SGHRS; CDR2 reads YFSETQ. The CDR3 sequence is 16 residues long. DNA of the CDR3: TGCGCCAGCAGCTTGGGCCCACAGGGAGGGACCGGGGAGCTGTTTTTT. Protein: CASSLGPQGGTGELFF.

In DNA, the CDR3 is TGTGCCAGCAGCCGGGAAGATGGTTCGGTCACTGAAGCTTTCTTT. This sequence encodes CASSREDGSVTEAFF. The chain combines TRBV2 with TRBJ1-1, with D unresolved. Per the germline V gene, CDR1 is SNHLY and CDR2 is FYNNEI. Trimming removed 6 bases from V and 4 bases from J, with 18 bases in between. The CDR3 is 15 amino acids. Full variable domain (rest looked up from reference TRBV2 and TRBJ1-1): EPEVTQTPSHQVTQMGQEVILRCVPISNHLYFYWYRQILGQKVEFLVSFYNNEISEKSEIFDDQFSVERPDGSNFTLKIRSTKLEDSAMYFCASSREDGSVTEAFFGQGTRLTVV.

This chain uses TRBV29-1 with TRBJ2-6, with D perhaps TRBD2 (6 bases). V was cut by 5 bases and J by 0 bases, with 17 bases left in between. CDR3 length: 17 amino acids. Germline CDR1 and CDR2: SQVTM and ANQGSEA. The CDR3 DNA follows: TGCAGCGTTCACCCGGGGGTTAGCAGCTCTGGGGCCAACGTCCTGACTTTC. It yields the protein CSVHPGVSSSGANVLTF.

This rearrangement joins TRBV2 to TRBJ1-3, with a weak D call TRBD1 (5 bases). CDR3 length: 14 amino acids. The germline V and J ends were trimmed by 4 bases and 10 bases, with 17 bases remaining between them. Per the germline V gene, CDR1 is SNHLY and CDR2 is FYNNEI. The CDR3 region is CASSVGRQHSTIYF. CDR3 bases: TGTGCCAGCAGTGTGGGGCGACAGCACTCGACCATATATTTT.

This chain connects TRBV9 to TRBJ1-1; TRBD1 is a possible D gene (5 bases). The CDR3 extends over 16 amino acids. Between the trimmed V and J ends, which lost 3 bases and 5 bases, there was a span of 20 bases. Germline CDR1 reads SGDLS; CDR2 reads YYNGEE. CDR3 protein: CASSADPRGGWTEAFF. CDR3 nucleotide sequence: TGTGCCAGCAGCGCAGACCCTCGGGGGGGATGGACTGAAGCTTTCTTT.

The genes are TRBV29-1 and TRBJ2-7, with D uncertain. The germline V and J ends were trimmed by 4 bases and 0 bases, with 4 bases remaining between them. Germline V lookup: CDR1 SQVTM, CDR2 ANQGSEA. The CDR3 runs to 11 residues. Written as DNA, the CDR3 is TGCAGCGTTGGCGTCTCCTACGAGCAGTACTTC. Amino acids: CSVGVSYEQYF.

The chain couples TRBV7-9 to TRBJ1-1; TRBD1 might be the D (5 bases). With 1 base removed from V and 7 bases from J, the gap between germline ends came to 10 bases. The CDR3 runs to 13 residues. Germline loops: CDR1 SEHNR, CDR2 FQNEAQ (reference sequence). The CDR3, as DNA: TGTGCCAGCAGCTTAGATCAGGGCCTTGAAGCTTTCTTT. Protein: CASSLDQGLEAFF. The complete variable domain, with remaining parts taken from reference TRBV7-9 and TRBJ1-1, reads DTGVSQNPRHKITKRGQNVTFRCDPISEHNRLYWYRQTLGQGPEFLTYFQNEAQLEKSRLLSDRFSAERPKGSFSTLEIQRTEQGDSAMYLCASSLDQGLEAFFGQGTRLTVV.

The chain employs TRBV20-1 and TRBJ2-3; D unclear. The CDR3 covers 11 residues. The germline CDR1 and CDR2 sequences are DFQATT and SNEGSKA (reference sequence). V lost 5 bases and J lost 2, with 5 bases in between. CDR3 region: CSARVTDTQYF. The CDR3 nucleotides read TGCAGTGCTCGTGTCACAGATACGCAGTATTTT.

The CDR3: CASSKTGGAANTGELFF. The CDR3 nucleotides are TGTGCCAGCAGTAAAACAGGGGGAGCAGCGAACACCGGGGAGCTGTTTTTT. This chain joins TRBV2 and TRBJ2-2; 8 bases map to TRBD1. Germline CDR1 SNHLY, CDR2 FYNNEI. The CDR3 length is 17 residues. Unmatched junction bases numbered 8, after V lost 5 bases and J lost 0 bases.